This T cell receptor (beta chain) is drawn from a study of somatic mutations in cytotoxic T cells in rheumatoid arthritis. CDR3 size: 15 residues. The germline CDR1 and CDR2 sequences are MNHEY and SVGAGI. The ends lost 6 bases at V and 9 bases at J; junction bases unmatched: 14. Assay used: immunoSEQ multiplex PCR; TCRdb lists only in-frame clones, some missing. The data contain around 5,900 clones, about 82% of them singletons. Input material: CD8+ T cells sorted from blood. The chain couples TRBV6-5 to TRBJ1-3; 7 bases align to TRBD1. The TCR was taken from a woman aged 45 to 65 with rheumatoid arthritis. The CDR3 region is CASSWAGGLGGTIYF. The CDR3 region has the DNA TGTGCCAGCAGCTGGGCAGGGGGACTCGGGGGCACCATATATTTT.